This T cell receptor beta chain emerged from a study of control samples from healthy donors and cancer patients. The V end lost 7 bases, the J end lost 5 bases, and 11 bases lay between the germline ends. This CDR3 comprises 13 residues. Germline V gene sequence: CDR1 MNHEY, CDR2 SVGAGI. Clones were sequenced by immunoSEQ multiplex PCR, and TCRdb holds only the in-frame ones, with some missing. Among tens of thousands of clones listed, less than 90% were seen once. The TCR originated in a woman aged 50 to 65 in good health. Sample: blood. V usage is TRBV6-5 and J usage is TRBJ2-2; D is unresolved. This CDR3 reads CASKGEETGELFF. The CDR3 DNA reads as TGTGCCAGCAAGGGTGAGGAAACCGGGGAGCTGTTTTTT.